The sequence of this T cell receptor beta chain was determined in a study of PD-1 blockade in classical Hodgkin lymphoma. Study at large: Administration of nivolumab to patients was at 3 mg/kg intravenously every 2 weeks. Whole-study results and caveats: While CD8+ TCR diversity did not rise significantly by C4D1, CD4+ TCR diversity did.

CDR1 and CDR2 from the germline V gene are SGHTA and FQGTGA. The CDR3 covers 17 residues. Trimming cost V 1 base and J 7 bases; bases outside gene matches: 6. About this clone itself: The antigen is undetermined.

Following autologous stem cell transplantation, relapse occurred in every patient, and exposure to brentuximab vedotin varied. The protocol was immunoSEQ multiplex PCR, while the TCRdb copy is restricted to in-frame clones and leaves out a portion. The sample contains about 58,000 clones, around 90% of which appear only once. The material sequenced was peripheral blood mononuclear cells (PBMCs), taken before the second cycle of nivolumab. This TCR was recovered from a human donor with classical Hodgkin lymphoma. V is TRBV7-3 and J is TRBJ1-6; 11 positions agree with TRBD1. The CDR3, as DNA: TGTGCCAGCAGCTTAAAGGGACAGGGGGGATCCAATTCACCCCTCCACTTT. It yields the protein CASSLKGQGGSNSPLHF.